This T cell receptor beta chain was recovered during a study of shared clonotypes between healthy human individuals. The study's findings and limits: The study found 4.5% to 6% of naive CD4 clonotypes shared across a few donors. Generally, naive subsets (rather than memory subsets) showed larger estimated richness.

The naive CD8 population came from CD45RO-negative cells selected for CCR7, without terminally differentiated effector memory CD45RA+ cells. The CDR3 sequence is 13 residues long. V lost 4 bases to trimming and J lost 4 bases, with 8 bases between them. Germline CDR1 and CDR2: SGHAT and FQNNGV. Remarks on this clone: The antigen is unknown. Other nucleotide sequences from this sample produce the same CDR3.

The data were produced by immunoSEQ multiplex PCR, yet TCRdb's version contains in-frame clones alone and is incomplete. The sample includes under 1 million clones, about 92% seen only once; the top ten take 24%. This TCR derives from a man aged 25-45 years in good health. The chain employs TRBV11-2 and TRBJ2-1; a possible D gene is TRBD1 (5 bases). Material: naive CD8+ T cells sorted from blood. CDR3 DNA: TGTGCCAGCAGCTCAGGACATTACAATGAGCAGTTCTTC. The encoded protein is CASSSGHYNEQFF.